The clone carrying this T cell receptor beta chain appeared many times. The antigen remains undetermined. The CDR3 is 16 amino acids. Germline V gene sequence: CDR1 SGDLS, CDR2 YYNGEE. V was shortened by 4 bases and J by 0 bases, with 16 bases between the two germline ends. The sample comes from a study of human T cells and chemical hapten exposure. TCRdb independently ran MiXCR on the RACE reads; one entry per CDR3 protein. The sample holds fewer than 500,000 distinct CDR3 sequences; 4.8% are singletons and the top ten take over 2%. Described time point: patch test 1, 2 weeks after DPC sensitization. As for treatment: therapeutic diphenylcyclopropenone sensitization with weekly scalp DPC. Alopecia patients, 18 to 70 years old and DPC-suitable, served as donors. The study, taken as a whole, reports: DPC sensitization produced no change in TCRs with frequency above 1 in 1000.

The starting material was whole blood, obtained in connection with sensitization to the hapten diphenylcyclopropenone (DPC). The J gene is TRBJ1-1, the V gene TRBV9, with TRBD1 as a possible D gene (5 bases). The TCR originated in a woman aged 45 to 65 with alopecia areata. Some clones in this sample may be carry-over from other donors' samples. The CDR3 reads CASSHPGGGVNTEAFF. The CDR3 coding sequence is TGTGCCAGCAGCCATCCCGGGGGAGGTGTGAACACTGAAGCTTTCTTT.